Listed here are 23 T cell receptor beta chains from one sample, sequenced in a study of shared clonotypes between healthy human individuals. Assay: immunoSEQ multiplex PCR; the TCRdb copy retains only in-frame clones and omits some. The repertoire holds hundreds of thousands of clones, with about 95% as singletons. The naive CD8 population came from CD45RO-negative cells selected for CCR7, without terminally differentiated effector memory CD45RA+ cells. The specimen sequenced was naive CD8+ T cells sorted from blood. The receptors here all came from a woman in her twenties or thirties in good health.

The rearrangement uses TRBV27 and TRBJ2-7; a possible D gene is TRBD1 (6 bases). Germline CDR1 MNHEY, CDR2 SMNVEV (reference sequence). The CDR3 length is 12 residues. The V gene lost 5 bases and the J gene lost 9 bases, with 14 bases spanning the gap. CDR3 bases: TGTGCCAGCAGTCCGACAGGCTCCCCGCAGTACTTC. The encoded protein is CASSPTGSPQYF.

Worth noting for this clone: The junction departs from germline at one end; a sequencing error may be responsible. The chain uses TRBV6-5 and TRBJ1-1, with a possible D match to TRBD1 (6 bases). The CDR3 contains 15 residues. From germline, CDR1 is MNHEY and CDR2 SVGAGI. This CDR3 reads CASSHSRTAYTEAFF. CDR3 DNA sequence: TGTGCCAGCAGTCACTCCAGGACAGCCTATACTGAAGCTTTCTTT.

This rearrangement joins TRBV27 to TRBJ1-2; a weak D match, TRBD1 (6 bases). Germline lookup yields CDR1 MNHEY and CDR2 SMNVEV (reference sequence). There are 13 residues in the CDR3. Trimming removed 4 bases from V and 8 bases from J, with 14 bases in between. The CDR3 loop reads CASSWWTESGYTF. In DNA form, the CDR3 reads TGTGCCAGCAGTTGGTGGACAGAATCGGGCTACACCTTC.

The V call is TRBV7-9, the J call TRBJ2-7, with 9 bases that match TRBD2. CDR3 length: 14 residues. The germline CDR1 and CDR2 sequences are SEHNR and FQNEAQ (reference sequence). Losses at the gene ends were 0 bases for V and 6 bases for J; bases not matched to a gene: 3. This CDR3 is CASSLALAGPEQYF. CDR3 bases: TGTGCCAGCAGCTTAGCGCTAGCGGGACCCGAGCAGTACTTC. Using reference TRBV7-9 and TRBJ2-7 for the parts outside the CDR3, the full variable domain is DTGVSQNPRHKITKRGQNVTFRCDPISEHNRLYWYRQTLGQGPEFLTYFQNEAQLEKSRLLSDRFSAERPKGSFSTLEIQRTEQGDSAMYLCASSLALAGPEQYFGPGTRLTVT.

V gene TRBV19 combines with J gene TRBJ2-7; 8 bases align to TRBD2. V shed 3 bases, J shed 2 bases, and the junction held 6 bases outside the gene matches. The CDR3 loop spans 15 amino acids. Germline-derived CDR1 and CDR2 are LNHDA and SQIVND (reference sequence). CDR3 sequence reads: CASSIRSSGPYEQYF. Here the CDR3 DNA reads TGTGCCAGTAGTATTCGGTCTAGCGGGCCCTACGAGCAGTACTTC.

The rearrangement links TRBV7-8 to TRBJ1-3; 9 bases match TRBD1. The germline CDR1 and CDR2 sequences are SGHVS and FQNEAQ. V shed 4 bases, J shed 2 bases, and the junction held 0 bases outside the gene matches. The CDR3 is made up of 14 amino acids. CDR3 nucleotide sequence: TGTGCCAGCAGCTACAGGGGGCCTGGAAACACCATATATTTT. It yields the protein CASSYRGPGNTIYF.

V and J are TRBV10-3 and TRBJ2-7; 8 bases fit TRBD1. This CDR3 has 14 amino acids. Trimming took 5 bases from V and 3 from J; bases not matched to a gene: 6. Germline CDR1 and CDR2: ENHRY and SYGVKD. The DNA for the CDR3 is TGTGCCATCAGTTTGGACAGGGCCCTCTACGAGCAGTACTTC. Translation: CAISLDRALYEQYF.

The chain couples TRBV28 to TRBJ1-1; TRBD1 matches 9 bases. This CDR3 contains 14 residues. Per the germline V gene, CDR1 is MDHEN and CDR2 is SYDVKM. V lost 3 bases, J lost 6 bases, and 5 bases stayed unmatched. The CDR3 bases are TGTGCCAGCAGTTTTCCGGGACAGGGCCCTGAAGCTTTCTTT. Encoded protein: CASSFPGQGPEAFF.

This clone was observed a single time. The V and J genes are TRBV28 and TRBJ2-7; TRBD1 or TRBD2 may be the D gene (5 bases each). The germline V gene encodes CDR1 MDHEN and CDR2 SYDVKM. V lost 6 bases to trimming and J lost 2 bases, with 11 bases between them. The CDR3 consists of 13 residues. CDR3 DNA sequence: TGTGCCAGCAGAACCGGGGCCCCCTACGAGCAGTACTTC. Amino acids: CASRTGAPYEQYF.

The genes are TRBV27 and TRBJ2-7, with 7 bases that match TRBD1. Germline V CDR1 and CDR2: MNHEY, SMNVEV (reference sequence). The length of the CDR3 is 12 residues. V shed 10 bases, J shed 3 bases, and the junction held 6 bases outside the gene matches. The CDR3 sequence: CATKGARYEQYF. In DNA, the CDR3 is TGTGCCACCAAGGGGGCTCGCTACGAGCAGTACTTC.

This rearrangement joins TRBV7-8 to TRBJ1-1; 8 bases fit TRBD1. V shed 4 bases, J shed 1 base, and the junction held 5 bases outside the gene matches. CDR1 and CDR2 from the germline V gene are SGHVS and FQNEAQ. This CDR3 contains 15 residues. CDR3 in amino acids: CASSSWTGKNTEAFF. The CDR3 DNA is TGTGCCAGCAGCTCATGGACAGGGAAGAACACTGAAGCTTTCTTT.

This clone has a handful of counts. The gene calls are TRBV4-2 and TRBJ1-1; D unresolved. Germline V CDR1 and CDR2: LGHNA, YNFKEQ. V gave up 0 bases and J gave up 2 bases, with 7 bases separating them. The CDR3 spans 14 residues. CDR3 nucleotides: TGTGCCAGCAGCCAAGATTTCAGTAACACTGAAGCTTTCTTT. Translation: CASSQDFSNTEAFF.

V is TRBV4-1 and J is TRBJ1-5, with 7 positions matching TRBD1. The CDR3 loop spans 16 amino acids. Germline loops: CDR1 MGHRA, CDR2 YSYEKL. V lost 1 base, J lost 7 bases, and 10 bases stayed unmatched. In nucleotides, the CDR3 is TGCGCCAGCAGCCAAGCTCCCCCACAGGGGAGACAGCCCCAGCATTTT. Translating it yields CASSQAPPQGRQPQHF.

V is TRBV5-8 and J is TRBJ1-1, with a weak D call TRBD1 (5 bases). Trimming cost V 4 bases and J 0 bases, with 13 bases left between them. This CDR3 region has 15 residues. Per the germline V gene, CDR1 is SGHTS and CDR2 is YDEGEE. CDR3 DNA: TGTGCCAGCAGCAATCGACTGACAGTGAACACTGAAGCTTTCTTT. Translation: CASSNRLTVNTEAFF.

This chain connects TRBV19 to TRBJ1-6; D is ambiguous. Trimming pared 0 bases from V and 7 bases from J, leaving 4 bases between. There are 13 residues in the CDR3. Germline CDR1 and CDR2: LNHDA and SQIVND (reference sequence). The CDR3 sequence: CASSIETNSPLHF. The CDR3 DNA sequence: TGTGCCAGTAGTATAGAAACCAATTCACCCCTCCACTTT.

V and J are TRBV28 and TRBJ2-1, with D possibly matching TRBD1 (5 bases). In germline, CDR1 is MDHEN, CDR2 SYDVKM. V was cut by 4 bases and J by 3 bases, with 16 bases left in between. This CDR3 spans 16 amino acids. The CDR3: CASSSEEQAYYNEQFF. The CDR3 DNA is TGTGCCAGCAGTTCTGAGGAACAGGCCTACTACAATGAGCAGTTCTTC.

The V and J genes are TRBV7-9 and TRBJ1-5, with a possible D match to TRBD1 (5 bases). From germline, CDR1 is SEHNR and CDR2 FQNEAQ (reference sequence). This CDR3 spans 13 amino acids. V dropped 1 base and J dropped 5 bases, with 6 bases sitting between them. The CDR3 loop is CASSLEGYQPQHF. As DNA, the CDR3 is TGTGCCAGCAGCTTAGAGGGGTATCAGCCCCAGCATTTT. Looking up the rest from reference TRBV7-9 and TRBJ1-5 gives the full variable domain: DTGVSQNPRHKITKRGQNVTFRCDPISEHNRLYWYRQTLGQGPEFLTYFQNEAQLEKSRLLSDRFSAERPKGSFSTLEIQRTEQGDSAMYLCASSLEGYQPQHFGDGTRLSIL.

The chain is built from TRBV10-2 and TRBJ2-3; 9 bases line up with TRBD2. The CDR3 has 15 residues. The germline V gene encodes CDR1 WSHSY and CDR2 SAAADI. After removal of 11 bases from V and 2 bases from J, the junction contained 11 bases not matched to a gene. As DNA, the CDR3 is TGCGCCGGGGCTAGCGGGACCACCCACACAGATACGCAGTATTTT. Translation: CAGASGTTHTDTQYF.

This sequence joins TRBV27 and TRBJ1-2; no clear D gene. Looked up from germline, CDR1 is MNHEY and CDR2 is SMNVEV (reference sequence). The CDR3 is 15 residues long. Trimming stripped 4 bases from V and 3 bases from J, with 15 bases between. CDR3 in amino acids: CASSSWVGSDYGYTF. For the CDR3, the DNA is TGTGCCAGCAGTTCTTGGGTCGGCTCTGACTATGGCTACACCTTC.

The rearrangement links TRBV9 to TRBJ2-7, with TRBD2 matching 11 bases. CDR3 length equals 17 residues. The trim removed 3 bases at V and 2 bases at J, leaving 10 bases unmatched. From germline, CDR1 is SGDLS and CDR2 YYNGEE. CDR3 loop: CASSALGTSGSPYEQYF. In DNA, the CDR3 is TGTGCCAGCAGCGCCCTAGGCACTAGCGGGAGCCCCTACGAGCAGTACTTC.

The V gene is TRBV4-1, the J gene TRBJ1-1; no reliable D call. Germline V lookup: CDR1 MGHRA, CDR2 YSYEKL. The CDR3 runs 14 residues. Deletions cut 0 bases from V and 1 base from J, with 6 bases between. CDR3 residues: CASSQDPGNTEAFF. The CDR3, as DNA: TGCGCCAGCAGCCAAGATCCGGGGAACACTGAAGCTTTCTTT.

The gene calls are TRBV27 and TRBJ2-7; 10 positions match TRBD2. CDR3 length equals 15 residues. The V gene's germline CDR1 is MNHEY and CDR2 SMNVEV (reference sequence). Unmatched junction bases numbered 9, after V lost 5 bases and J lost 5 bases. CDR3 loop: CASSISSGSINEQYF. The DNA of the CDR3 is TGTGCCAGCAGTATCTCTAGCGGGAGTATCAACGAGCAGTACTTC.

This clone has only one observation. The chain is built from TRBV28 and TRBJ2-5; D might be TRBD1 (7 bases). The better agreement between TRBJ2-7 and the DNA end casts doubt on the J call. The CDR3 is 14 amino acids. Germline lookup yields CDR1 MDHEN and CDR2 SYDVKM. CDR3 bases: TGTGCCAGCAGTCCCGGGAGACAGGGCTACGAGCAGTACTTC. It encodes CASSPGRQGYEQYF.